The entry below gives a single T cell receptor beta chain sequence along with its context. Its antigen is still unknown. This specimen comes from a study of identical twins. Findings of the study overall: Out-of-frame alpha sequences common to twins were enriched for low generation probability. Fewer insertions were carried by abundant cord blood beta clonotypes, but none was seen in memory repertoires. Monozygotic twins shared more out-of-frame TCR alpha than recombination models predicted.

TCRdb called the 5' RACE reads again in MiXCR, with one record for every CDR3 protein. The data show roughly 700,000 distinct CDR3 sequences, with over 8.5% seen just once and more than 0.75% held by the top ten. This CDR3 spans 17 amino acids. Losses at the gene ends were 2 bases for V and 4 bases for J; bases not matched to a gene: 11. CDR1 and CDR2 (germline): WSHSY, SAAADI. The sample also formed part of further work on yellow fever vaccine responses in identical twins. As that study records: Twins reportedly showed a vaccine T cell response that seemed partly convergent and partly personalized.

This rearrangement joins TRBV10-2 to TRBJ2-1, with 7 bases aligning to TRBD2. Source material: PBMCs. The receptor was derived from a woman aged 18-29 years in good health. The CDR3 region has the DNA TGCGCCAGCAGTGAGCGCACGACGGGAGGTATATACAATGAGCAGTTCTTC. This codes for CASSERTTGGIYNEQFF.